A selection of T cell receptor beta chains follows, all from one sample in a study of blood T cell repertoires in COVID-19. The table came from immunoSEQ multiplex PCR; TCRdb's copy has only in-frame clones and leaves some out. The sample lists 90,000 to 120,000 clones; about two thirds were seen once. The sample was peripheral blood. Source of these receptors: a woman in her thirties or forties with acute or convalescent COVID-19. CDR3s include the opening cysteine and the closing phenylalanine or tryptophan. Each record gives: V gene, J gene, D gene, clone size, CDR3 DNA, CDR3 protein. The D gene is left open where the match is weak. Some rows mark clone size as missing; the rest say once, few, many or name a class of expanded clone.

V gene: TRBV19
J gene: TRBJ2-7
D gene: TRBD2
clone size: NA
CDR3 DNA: TGTGCCAGTAGACCGGGGGGGAGCTCCTACGAGCAGTACTTC
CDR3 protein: CASRPGGSSYEQYF

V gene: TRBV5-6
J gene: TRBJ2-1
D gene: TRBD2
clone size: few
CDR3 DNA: TGTGCCAGCAGCCCCGGGACTAGCGGGGTCCCGAGCAATGAGCAGTTCTTC
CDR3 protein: CASSPGTSGVPSNEQFF

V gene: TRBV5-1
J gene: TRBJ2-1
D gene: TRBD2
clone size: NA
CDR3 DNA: TGCGCCAGCAGCACGACTAGCGGGGGGGCCTACAATGAGCAGTTCTTC
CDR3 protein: CASSTTSGGAYNEQFF

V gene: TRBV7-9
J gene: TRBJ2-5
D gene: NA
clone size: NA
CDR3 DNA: TGTGCCAGCAGCTTATCGGGTTGGTCCCAAGAGACCCAGTACTTC
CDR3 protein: CASSLSGWSQETQYF

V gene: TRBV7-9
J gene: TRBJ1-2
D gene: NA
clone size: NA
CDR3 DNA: TGTGCCAGCAGCTTAGTGGAGTCGGGCTACACCTTC
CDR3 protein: CASSLVESGYTF

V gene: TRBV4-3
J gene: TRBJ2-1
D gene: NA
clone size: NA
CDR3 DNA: TGCGCCAGCAGTCGGAACGGGGTGGGGTACAATGAGCAGTTCTTC
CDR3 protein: CASSRNGVGYNEQFF

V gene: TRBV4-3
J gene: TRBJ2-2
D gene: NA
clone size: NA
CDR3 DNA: TGCGCCAGCAGCCCCCGTTTAAGGGGGGGGACCGGGGAGCTGTTTTTT
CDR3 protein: CASSPRLRGGTGELFF

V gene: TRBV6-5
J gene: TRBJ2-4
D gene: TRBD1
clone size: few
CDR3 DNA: TGTGCCAGCAGAGACAGGGTAATGTCCAAAAACATTCAGTACTTC
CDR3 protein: CASRDRVMSKNIQYF

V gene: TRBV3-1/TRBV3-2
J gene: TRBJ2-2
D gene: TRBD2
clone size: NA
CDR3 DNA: TGTGCCAGCAGACCGGGACTAGCGGCGAACACCGGGGAGCTGTTTTTT
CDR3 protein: CASRPGLAANTGELFF

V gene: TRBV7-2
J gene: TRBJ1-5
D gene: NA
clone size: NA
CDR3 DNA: TGTGCCAGCAGCTTTAGTGATCAGCCCCAGCATTTT
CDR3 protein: CASSFSDQPQHF

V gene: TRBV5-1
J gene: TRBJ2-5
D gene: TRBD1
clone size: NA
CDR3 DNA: TGCGCCAGCAGCTGGACAGACAGGGGGCATGAGACCCAGTACTTC
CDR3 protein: CASSWTDRGHETQYF

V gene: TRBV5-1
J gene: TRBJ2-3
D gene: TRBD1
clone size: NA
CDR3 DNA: TGCGCCAGCAGCTTGGCGGGACAGGGGGTATCAGATACGCAGTATTTT
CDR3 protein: CASSLAGQGVSDTQYF

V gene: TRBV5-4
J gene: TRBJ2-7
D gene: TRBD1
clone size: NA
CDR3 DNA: TGTGCCAGCAGCCCCGGGGGGACAGGGATCTACCTTACGAACGAGCAGTACTTC
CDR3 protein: CASSPGGTGIYLTNEQYF

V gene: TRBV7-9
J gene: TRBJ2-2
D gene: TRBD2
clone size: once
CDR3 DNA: TGTGCCAACGGGAGGGGAAGCGGGGAGCTGTTTTTT
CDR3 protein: CANGRGSGELFF

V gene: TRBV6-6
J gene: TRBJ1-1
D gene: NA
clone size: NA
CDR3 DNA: TGTGCCGGCAGTTATCTCGACAGAACTACTGAAGCTTTCTTT
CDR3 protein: CAGSYLDRTTEAFF

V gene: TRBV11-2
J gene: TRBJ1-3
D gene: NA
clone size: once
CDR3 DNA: TGTGCCAGCAGCGTAGATGGAGGCTCTGGAAACACCATATATTTT
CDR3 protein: CASSVDGGSGNTIYF

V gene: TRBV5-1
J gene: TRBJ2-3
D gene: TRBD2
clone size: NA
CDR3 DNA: TGCGCCAGCAGCTTTACGGGACTAGCGGGGGGAGATACGCAGTATTTT
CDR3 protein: CASSFTGLAGGDTQYF